This TCR beta chain appears in the sequencing data of a study of T-cell memory formation after mild COVID-19. Study conclusions and caveats: The pre-infection memory compartment contained some responding clones, suggesting cross-reactive memory joined. The main location of contracting CD4+ clones was CM and EM, and that of contracting CD8+ clones was EMRA.

A word on this clonotype: What it recognizes is unknown.

With constant-segment primers, 5'RACE yielded cDNA libraries of TCR alpha and TCR beta that carried sample barcodes and UMIs. TCRdb analysed the 5' RACE reads with MiXCR anew, one entry per CDR3 protein. This table has over 120,000 distinct CDR3 sequences, 6% appearing once. CDR3 length: 17 amino acids. Germline assignment: CDR1 SGHTA and CDR2 FQGNSA. Germline trimming cut 4 bases from V and 1 base from J; bases unmatched to any gene: 10. The sample consisted of PBMCs or a T cell subset sorted from them (not recorded which). This chain uses TRBV7-2 with TRBJ2-3; 8 nucleotides agree with TRBD2. This sequence originates from an adult woman who had mild COVID-19 (a few samples of this study predate the infection). Cell type and time point are not known. Here the CDR3 reads CASSWSGTGGGTDTQYF. The CDR3 nucleotides read TGTGCCAGCAGCTGGAGTGGTACGGGAGGGGGCACAGATACGCAGTATTTT.